Following are 26 T cell receptor beta chains from one sample sequenced in a study of blood T cell repertoires in COVID-19. Method: immunoSEQ multiplex PCR; TCRdb's copy keeps in-frame clones and lacks some. The table lists fewer than 450,000 clones, about 90% of them singletons. Sample: PBMCs or T cells enriched from blood (not recorded which). The origin of the receptors is a young man who had recovered from COVID-19.

In its sample, this clone was seen once. This sequence joins TRBV6-5 and TRBJ1-1, with D uncertain. Trimming left V 0 bases short and J 0 bases short, with 8 bases between. CDR3 length: 15 amino acids. Germline V gene sequence: CDR1 MNHEY, CDR2 SVGAGI. The CDR3 DNA follows: TGTGCCAGCAGTTACTCGAGGCCTATGAACACTGAAGCTTTCTTT. Translation gives CASSYSRPMNTEAFF.

The chain carries TRBV6-5 and TRBJ1-1; D is possibly TRBD1 (5 bases). Trimming removed 6 bases from V and 8 bases from J, with 10 bases in between. The CDR3 runs to 11 residues. Germline V gives CDR1 MNHEY, CDR2 SVGAGI. The CDR3 DNA sequence: TGTGCCAGCAGCCGCGACAGAGAAGCTTTCTTT. Translating gives CASSRDREAFF.

The chain joins TRBV6-5 to TRBJ2-2, with TRBD1 matching 8 bases. The CDR3 is 14 amino acids. Germline V gene sequence: CDR1 MNHEY, CDR2 SVGAGI. V was clipped by 6 bases and J by 5 bases; unmatched bases: 5. The CDR3 nucleotides are TGTGCCAGCAGCTTCCGACAGGGGACCGGGGAGCTGTTTTTT. This translates into CASSFRQGTGELFF.

This sequence joins TRBV5-8 and TRBJ1-4; no clear D gene. This CDR3 region has 11 residues. The V end lost 5 bases, the J end lost 7 bases, and 6 bases lay between the germline ends. In germline, CDR1 is SGHTS, CDR2 YDEGEE. For the CDR3, the DNA is TGTGCCAGCAGGAGGGTTGAAAAACTGTTTTTT. It encodes CASRRVEKLFF.

V gene TRBV11-2 combines with J gene TRBJ1-1, with D possibly TRBD1 on 6 matching bases. The germline CDR1 and CDR2 sequences are SGHAT and FQNNGV. The V end lost 5 bases, the J end lost 6 bases, and 16 bases lay between the germline ends. CDR3 length equals 14 residues. The chain's CDR3 is CASSAQGGASEAFF. CDR3 nucleotides: TGTGCCAGCAGCGCCCAAGGGGGAGCCTCTGAAGCTTTCTTT.

This sequence joins TRBV5-1 and TRBJ1-2, with D possibly being TRBD1 (6 bases). Trimming removed 5 bases at V and 7 bases at J, with 18 bases between. The CDR3 loop spans 14 amino acids. In germline, CDR1 is SGHRS, CDR2 YFSETQ. The CDR3 DNA sequence: TGCGCCAGCAGAGGGACACCGGATGCTGGTGGCTACACCTTC. It is translated as CASRGTPDAGGYTF. Using reference TRBV5-1 and TRBJ1-2 for the parts outside the CDR3, the full variable domain is KAGVTQTPRYLIKTRGQQVTLSCSPISGHRSVSWYQQTPGQGLQFLFEYFSETQRNKGNFPGRFSGRQFSNSRSEMNVSTLELGDSALYLCASRGTPDAGGYTFGSGTRLTVV.

This clone occurred once. The gene calls are TRBV19 and TRBJ2-1; 11 bases line up with TRBD2. Trimming took 9 bases from V and 3 from J; bases not matched to a gene: 7. Germline V gene data show CDR1 as LNHDA and CDR2 as SQIVND (reference sequence). The length of the CDR3 is 15 residues. CDR3 protein: CASRTLAGGYNEQFF. The CDR3 DNA reads TGTGCCAGCCGTACTCTAGCGGGAGGCTACAATGAGCAGTTCTTC. Supplemented by reference TRBV19 and TRBJ2-1, the full variable domain reads DGGITQSPKYLFRKEGQNVTLSCEQNLNHDAMYWYRQDPGQGLRLIYYSQIVNDFQKGDIAEGYSVSREKKESFPLTVTSAQKNPTAFYLCASRTLAGGYNEQFFGPGTRLTVL.

This clone showed up just a few times. This chain joins TRBV19 and TRBJ1-3; no definite D call. V was clipped by 7 bases and J by 0 bases, with 16 bases between them. The CDR3 has 16 residues. The germline CDR1 and CDR2 sequences are LNHDA and SQIVND (reference sequence). The CDR3 coding sequence is TGTGCCAGTATGGGAGCCAGGACTTTCTCTGGAAACACCATATATTTT. Translated: CASMGARTFSGNTIYF. Full variable domain (missing parts from reference TRBV19 and TRBJ1-3): DGGITQSPKYLFRKEGQNVTLSCEQNLNHDAMYWYRQDPGQGLRLIYYSQIVNDFQKGDIAEGYSVSREKKESFPLTVTSAQKNPTAFYLCASMGARTFSGNTIYFGEGSWLTVV.

This sequence joins TRBV28 and TRBJ2-5; no clear D gene. V dropped 6 bases and J dropped 7 bases, with 18 bases sitting between them. Germline CDR1 reads MDHEN; CDR2 reads SYDVKM. The CDR3 extends over 14 amino acids. The CDR3 loop is CASRYLGGIGTQYF. CDR3 sequence (DNA): TGTGCCAGCAGATACCTCGGCGGTATTGGGACCCAGTACTTC. The full variable domain, its missing parts supplied by reference TRBV28 and TRBJ2-5, is DVKVTQSSRYLVKRTGEKVFLECVQDMDHENMFWYRQDPGLGLRLIYFSYDVKMKEKGDIPEGYSVSREKKERFSLILESASTNQTSMYLCASRYLGGIGTQYFGPGTRLLVL.

The chain couples TRBV4-1 to TRBJ1-1; the match to TRBD1 covers 9 bases. Per the germline V gene, CDR1 is MGHRA and CDR2 is YSYEKL. Losses at the gene ends were 4 bases for V and 1 base for J; bases not matched to a gene: 10. CDR3 size: 17 residues. The CDR3 DNA sequence: TGCGCCAGCAGCCCGTACCCGGGACAGGGAACGAACACTGAAGCTTTCTTT. This codes for CASSPYPGQGTNTEAFF.

CDR3 protein: CASSDSRAYEQYF. CDR3 bases: TGTGCCAGCAGTGACAGCAGGGCCTACGAGCAGTACTTC. V gene TRBV6-1 combines with J gene TRBJ2-7, with D possibly TRBD1 on 5 matching bases. This CDR3 is built from 13 residues. The germline V gene encodes CDR1 MNHNS and CDR2 SASEGT. V lost 3 bases and J lost 2, with 8 bases in between.

The V gene is TRBV30, the J gene TRBJ1-1; the D gene is possibly TRBD1 (5 bases). Between the trimmed V and J ends, which lost 2 bases and 4 bases, there was a span of 14 bases. Germline V gives CDR1 GTSNPN, CDR2 SVGIG (reference sequence). The CDR3 has 14 residues. CDR3 region: CAWSRRGDGTEAFF. The DNA for the CDR3 is TGTGCCTGGAGTAGACGGGGGGACGGCACTGAAGCTTTCTTT. Full variable domain (missing parts from reference TRBV30 and TRBJ1-1): SQTIHQWPATLVQPVGSPLSLECTVEGTSNPNLYWYRQAAGRGLQLLFYSVGIGQISSEVPQNLSASRPQDRQFILSSKKLLLSDSGFYLCAWSRRGDGTEAFFGQGTRLTVV.

The rearrangement joins TRBV28 to TRBJ1-2; no firm D call. V lost 7 bases and J lost 5, with 20 bases in between. The CDR3 sequence is 15 residues long. Germline CDR1 is MDHEN and CDR2 is SYDVKM. The CDR3 DNA reads TGTGCCAGCACCTTGGGAGGAACAGTGTCGTATGGCTACACCTTC. The encoded protein is CASTLGGTVSYGYTF.

Only a few counts were recorded for this clone. Written as DNA, the CDR3 is TGTGCCAGCAGTGAATTCGCGGGGGGCTCCTACAATGAGCAGTTCTTC. Amino acids: CASSEFAGGSYNEQFF. The chain carries TRBV6-1 and TRBJ2-1; 8 bases fit TRBD2. The CDR3 totals 16 residues. Per the germline V gene, CDR1 is MNHNS and CDR2 is SASEGT. Trimming removed 2 bases from V and 0 bases from J; junction bases left unmatched: 3.

CDR3 DNA sequence: TGTGCCAGCAGCGCCCGACAGGAATGCACCGGGGAGCTGTTTTTT. Its protein product is CASSARQECTGELFF. The chain has TRBV21-1 and TRBJ2-2; the D call TRBD1 from the table was never checked on the DNA. TRBV21-1 is tagged as a pseudogene. This CDR3 spans 15 amino acids.

The chain joins TRBV29-1 to TRBJ2-6; no firm D call. Germline V lookup: CDR1 SQVTM, CDR2 ANQGSEA. V lost 3 bases, J lost 3 bases, and 3 bases lay in between. The CDR3 spans 12 residues. The CDR3 region is CSVDNGANVLTF. The CDR3 coding sequence is TGCAGCGTTGACAATGGGGCCAACGTCCTGACTTTC.

The gene calls are TRBV27 and TRBJ2-7, with D perhaps TRBD2 (5 bases). V gave up 2 bases and J gave up 2 bases, with 7 bases separating them. Germline V gives CDR1 MNHEY, CDR2 SMNVEV (reference sequence). This CDR3 contains 13 residues. In nucleotides, the CDR3 is TGTGCCAGCAGTTTAGCGGGTCCCTACGAGCAGTACTTC. The encoded protein is CASSLAGPYEQYF.

The rearrangement uses TRBV27 and TRBJ2-1; the D gene is possibly TRBD1 (5 bases). Trimming left V 6 bases short and J 6 bases short, with 18 bases between. The CDR3 is made up of 15 amino acids. Germline CDR1 MNHEY, CDR2 SMNVEV (reference sequence). In nucleotides, the CDR3 is TGTGCCAGCAGCATCCAACAGGCGCGCTTCAATGAGCAGTTCTTC. Translating gives CASSIQQARFNEQFF.

The chain combines TRBV6-2 or TRBV6-3 with TRBJ2-3, with D possibly being TRBD1 (5 bases). CDR1 is MNHEY, CDR2 SVGEGT, per germline. Trimming took 0 bases from V and 8 from J, leaving 18 bases between them. The length of the CDR3 is 16 residues. The CDR3 spells CASSYSWTDTLITQYF. CDR3 nucleotide sequence: TGTGCCAGCAGTTACTCGTGGACGGACACTCTTATTACGCAGTATTTT.

The CDR3 is CASSQDRDYGYTF. In DNA form, the CDR3 reads TGTGCCAGCAGTCAGGACAGGGATTATGGCTACACCTTC. This chain joins TRBV12-3 or TRBV12-4 and TRBJ1-2; 8 nucleotides line up with TRBD1. The CDR3 sequence is 13 residues long. V was pared by 5 bases and J by 5 bases, with 4 bases of the junction left unmatched.

CDR3 in DNA: TGTGCCAGCAGCGTGCAAGGGGGCCTCGACACAGATACGCAGTATTTT. It is translated as CASSVQGGLDTDTQYF. The chain recombines TRBV5-4 with TRBJ2-3; 7 bases line up with TRBD1. Per germline, CDR1 SGHNT and CDR2 YYREEE (reference sequence). CDR3 length: 16 residues. After removal of 4 bases from V and 2 bases from J, the junction contained 10 bases not matched to a gene. Supplemented by reference TRBV5-4 and TRBJ2-3, the full variable domain reads ETGVTQSPTHLIKTRGQQVTLRCSSQSGHNTVSWYQQALGQGPQFIFQYYREEENGRGNFPPRFSGLQFPNYSSELNVNALELDDSALYLCASSVQGGLDTDTQYFGPGTRLTVL.

The chain links TRBV5-1 to TRBJ2-3; the match to TRBD2 covers 8 bases. CDR1 is SGHRS, CDR2 YFSETQ, per germline. The CDR3 consists of 15 residues. V lost 4 bases to trimming and J lost 2 bases; unmatched junction nucleotides: 6. CDR3 amino acids: CASSRSGNPTDTQYF. In DNA, the CDR3 is TGCGCCAGCAGCCGTAGCGGGAATCCCACAGATACGCAGTATTTT.

The chain links TRBV5-1 to TRBJ2-5; 9 bases are a match to TRBD2. CDR3 length: 17 amino acids. J lost 5 bases, V lost 2 bases, and 13 bases had no gene match. The V gene's germline CDR1 is SGHRS and CDR2 YFSETQ. The CDR3 loop is CASSLGFAREGGETQYF. Written as DNA, the CDR3 is TGCGCCAGCAGCTTAGGGTTTGCGCGGGAGGGCGGTGAGACCCAGTACTTC.

On this clone itself: This same CDR3 is encoded by further DNA sequences in the sample. The chain employs TRBV28 and TRBJ1-6; a possible D gene is TRBD1 (6 bases). The V end lost 6 bases, the J end lost 4 bases, and 10 bases lay between the germline ends. The CDR3 sequence is 14 residues long. Germline V gene data show CDR1 as MDHEN and CDR2 as SYDVKM. The CDR3 DNA reads TGTGCCAGCAGCCCCGACAGGTATAATTCACCCCTCCACTTT. The encoded protein is CASSPDRYNSPLHF.

The chain uses TRBV5-1 and TRBJ1-1; D unclear. The CDR3 is made up of 15 amino acids. CDR1 is SGHRS, CDR2 YFSETQ, per germline. Deletions cut 2 bases from V and 1 base from J, with 12 bases between. The DNA of the CDR3 is TGCGCCAGCAGCTTTTCCCCACAAGAGAACACTGAAGCTTTCTTT. Its translation: CASSFSPQENTEAFF.

This sequence joins TRBV3-1 (or the pseudogene TRBV3-2) and TRBJ2-5; no firm D call. V was pared by 2 bases and J by 3 bases, with 13 bases between. This CDR3 region has 15 residues. Germline-derived CDR1 and CDR2 are LGHDT and YNNKEL (reference sequence). This CDR3 is CASSQSWATKETQYF. CDR3 coding DNA: TGTGCCAGCAGCCAATCTTGGGCCACAAAAGAGACCCAGTACTTC.